This T cell receptor beta chain was obtained from a study of CD4 T cells in relation to SARS-CoV-2 and coronaviruses. Study-wide findings and caveats: Monoreactive clones expanded significantly more to SARS-CoV-2 than crossreactive clones did.

Unexposed donor CD4+ T cells date from 2011-2018, before the COVID-19 pandemic. The cells were cultured for over eight days before CD4+ T cells were isolated. Some clones are missing from TCRdb's copy, which holds only in-frame ones; the method was immunoSEQ multiplex PCR. The profile shows 20,000 to 25,000 clones, 74% of them singletons. This clone was seen once. The antigen remains undetermined. The sample taken for sequencing was CD4+ T cells from PBMCs, cultured in vitro. The TCR comes from a human donor in good health.

CDR3 region: CASSQDQGGQGVRTDTQYF. The CDR3 DNA reads as TGCGCCAGCAGCCAAGATCAGGGTGGACAGGGGGTGAGGACAGATACGCAGTATTTT. The chain carries TRBV4-1 and TRBJ2-3; 10 bases match TRBD1. This CDR3 has 19 amino acids. From germline, CDR1 is MGHRA and CDR2 YSYEKL. Losses at the gene ends were 0 bases for V and 3 bases for J; bases not matched to a gene: 12.